This is a list of T cell receptor beta chains from one sample in a study of Ad26.COV2.S vaccination and SARS-CoV-2 variants. The method was immunoSEQ multiplex PCR; TCRdb's version includes in-frame clones alone and lacks a portion of them. This table holds approximately 400,000 clones, about 92% found once. The starting material was peripheral blood, obtained after recovery from COVID-19. These receptors were taken from a human donor who had recovered from COVID-19. The CDR3 runs from the conserved cysteine through the conserved F or W. D genes are given only for firm matches. Some rows mark clone size as missing; the rest say once, few, many or name a class of expanded clone.

V gene	clone size	D gene	J gene	CDR3 protein	CDR3 DNA
TRBV2	.	.	TRBJ1-2	CASSRNGYTF	TGTGCCAGCAGCAGGAATGGCTACACCTTC
TRBV10-3	.	TRBD1	TRBJ2-1	CASNPGQGAGEQFF	TGTGCCAGTAACCCGGGACAGGGGGCAGGTGAGCAGTTCTTC
TRBV5-4	.	TRBD2	TRBJ2-1	CASSLPGTSGLNEQFF	TGTGCCAGCAGCTTACCCGGGACTAGCGGCCTCAATGAGCAGTTCTTC
TRBV3-1/TRBV3-2	.	TRBD1	TRBJ2-7	CASSLRLPTGSYEQYF	TGTGCCAGCAGCCTCCGCCTCCCGACAGGGTCATACGAGCAGTACTTC
TRBV23-1	once	.	TRBJ2-7	CASSRYEQYF	TGCGCCAGCAGTCGTTACGAGCAGTACTTC
TRBV9	.	TRBD2	TRBJ2-3	CASSVDPGGAVADTQYF	TGTGCCAGCAGCGTAGATCCGGGGGGGGCCGTCGCAGATACGCAGTATTTT
TRBV5-1	.	TRBD1	TRBJ1-1	CASSSLRQGGNTEAFF	TGCGCCAGCAGCTCCTTGCGACAGGGCGGGAACACTGAAGCTTTCTTT
TRBV6-5	once	.	TRBJ1-1	CASPGQLTEAFF	TGTGCCAGTCCCGGGCAGCTCACTGAAGCTTTCTTT
TRBV15	.	TRBD2	TRBJ2-7	CATSREGAGEQYF	TGTGCCACCAGCAGAGAGGGAGCGGGGGAGCAGTACTTC
TRBV2	.	.	TRBJ1-5	CASSWGRVGEQPQHF	TGTGCCAGCAGTTGGGGCAGGGTGGGGGAACAGCCCCAGCATTTT
TRBV2	once	.	TRBJ1-1	CASSEAPRVDFGAFF	TGTGCCAGCAGTGAAGCTCCCAGGGTAGACTTTGGGGCTTTCTTT
TRBV9	.	TRBD2	TRBJ2-3	CASSVAGGGATDTQYF	TGTGCCAGCAGCGTAGCGGGCGGGGGGGCCACAGATACGCAGTATTTT
TRBV11-2	.	.	TRBJ2-2	CASSFDQDRLNTGELFF	TGTGCCAGCAGCTTTGACCAAGACAGGCTGAACACCGGGGAGCTGTTTTTT
TRBV6-5	.	.	TRBJ1-1	CASSFMTANTEAFF	TGTGCCAGCAGTTTTATGACGGCAAACACTGAAGCTTTCTTT
TRBV18	.	.	TRBJ1-2	CASSPTKRKANYGYTF	TGTGCCAGCTCACCAACCAAAAGGAAAGCTAACTATGGCTACACCTTC
TRBV25-1	.	.	TRBJ1-1	CASSSPGPAQAFF	TGTGCCAGCAGTAGCCCGGGACCCGCCCAAGCTTTCTTT
TRBV13	.	.	TRBJ1-2	CASSLASAGVIANYGYTF	TGTGCCAGCAGCTTAGCCTCGGCAGGAGTTATAGCTAACTATGGCTACACCTTC
TRBV6-5	.	.	TRBJ2-6	CASSYRGSGANVLTF	TGTGCCAGCAGTTATAGGGGCTCTGGGGCCAACGTCCTGACTTTC
TRBV12-3/TRBV12-4	once	.	TRBJ2-5	CASSRGETQYF	TGTGCCAGCAGCCGCGGAGAGACCCAGTACTTC
TRBV27	.	.	TRBJ1-6	CASSLSIRGNSPLHF	TGTGCCAGCAGTTTATCAATCCGGGGTAATTCACCCCTCCACTTT
TRBV11-2	.	.	TRBJ2-1	CASRLTYNEQFF	TGTGCCAGCAGACTTACCTACAATGAGCAGTTCTTC
TRBV19	.	.	TRBJ2-1	CASSNQRSSYNEQFF	TGTGCCAGTAGTAACCAGCGGAGCTCCTACAATGAGCAGTTCTTC
TRBV5-1	.	TRBD2	TRBJ2-3	CASSGVERGPFRPTDTQYF	TGCGCCAGCAGCGGTGTTGAGCGGGGGCCCTTCAGGCCCACAGATACGCAGTATTTT
TRBV2	.	TRBD1	TRBJ2-2	CASSAQGAGELFF	TGTGCCAGCAGTGCCCAGGGGGCCGGGGAGCTGTTTTTT
TRBV4-3	.	TRBD1	TRBJ2-7	CASSQAPGQGPYEQYF	TGCGCCAGCAGCCAAGCTCCGGGACAGGGCCCCTACGAGCAGTACTTC
TRBV5-5	.	.	TRBJ1-1	CASSFSFPRNTEAFF	TGTGCCAGCAGCTTTTCGTTCCCGCGGAACACTGAAGCTTTCTTT
TRBV9	.	.	TRBJ1-1	CASSVGGTPTEAFF	TGTGCCAGCAGCGTAGGGGGAACCCCCACTGAAGCTTTCTTT
TRBV10-1	.	TRBD2	TRBJ2-3	CASSETLAASTDTQYF	TGCGCCAGCAGTGAGACCCTAGCGGCTAGCACAGATACGCAGTATTTT
TRBV6-6	.	.	TRBJ2-4	CARQGIAKNIQYF	TGTGCCAGACAGGGCATAGCCAAAAACATTCAGTACTTC